The entry below gives a single T cell receptor (beta chain) sequence along with its context. This specimen belongs to a study of blood T cell repertoires in COVID-19. Study-wide context: The origin of the acute and convalescent COVID-19 samples was the United States, Italy and Spain. Sources were T cells, B-cell-depleted T cells, or PBMCs; the material itself was cDNA or gDNA.

Germline V gene lookup returns CDR1 MNHEY and CDR2 SVGEGT. The length of the CDR3 is 16 residues. Trimming removed 2 bases at V and 5 bases at J, with 18 bases between. Authors' methods: Reference gene primers were amplified, and this amplification served to estimate nucleated cell counts. The assay was immunoSEQ multiplex PCR, and TCRdb's table has in-frame clones only and misses some. The V and J calls and clone size were taken over from that table, and D and trimming were inferred from the DNA. The sample comprises 200,000 to 300,000 clones, over 80% of which are singletons, and roughly 3.3% rests with the top ten.

This sequence was found in a woman in her thirties or forties with acute or convalescent COVID-19. Sequencing input: peripheral blood. The chain has TRBV6-2 or TRBV6-3 and TRBJ1-1, with TRBD1 as a possible D gene (6 bases). The CDR3 DNA sequence: TGTGCCAGCAGTTACCCCGCTACAGGGTCGCGAACTGAAGCTTTCTTT. It translates to CASSYPATGSRTEAFF.